This TCR beta chain was documented in a study of blood T cells in healthy people across ages. Through a sample-barcoded 5' primer and a J-beta primer mix, a second PCR was run for roughly 6 to 11 cycles. TCRdb reprocessed the 5' RACE reads via MiXCR and lists one record per CDR3 protein. The table lists some 1,000,000 distinct CDR3 sequences, approximately 25% of them singletons. Comments on this clonotype: Mismatch with germline at one junction end may stem from a read error.

Germline V gene sequence: CDR1 MNHNS, CDR2 SASEGT. The CDR3 extends over 14 amino acids. These records were also assigned to another study, of T cells of mothers and their children. As that report states: Each child gave approximately 2.8 million TCR beta CDR3 reads (each mother, over 8.5 million).

Material for sequencing was blood. The source of this sequence is a girl aged 2 to 9 in good health. The V call is TRBV6-1, the J call TRBJ2-7, with unresolved D. CDR3 DNA: TGTGCCAGCAGTGAATTTATTGGCTCCCACGAGCAGTACTTC. This translates into CASSEFIGSHEQYF.